The next 2 T cell receptor beta chains were all read from a single sample in a study of early T cells in non-severe SARS-CoV-2 infection. TCRdb re-analysed the 5' RACE reads in MiXCR, keeping a single row per CDR3 protein. Of about 50,000 distinct CDR3 sequences in the sample, around 6.5% are singletons; the top ten hold around 7%. The material sequenced was whole blood, taken at baseline. Receptors originate from an adult who was a healthcare worker with PCR-confirmed SARS-CoV-2 infection or an uninfected control (not recorded which).

The rearrangement joins TRBV20-1 to TRBJ2-1; D is perhaps TRBD1 (7 bases). Germline assignment: CDR1 DFQATT and CDR2 SNEGSKA (reference sequence). V shed 0 bases and J shed 4 bases, with 13 bases lying between them. The CDR3 spans 15 residues. The CDR3 is CSARDQQGGYNEQFF. In nucleotides, the CDR3 is TGCAGTGCTAGAGATCAGCAGGGGGGATACAATGAGCAGTTCTTC.

This clonotype was counted at least ten times. The genes are TRBV6-2 or TRBV6-3 and TRBJ2-7; TRBD2 matches at 12 bases. The ends lost 5 bases at V and 1 base at J; junction bases unmatched: 12. Germline V CDR1 and CDR2: MNHEY, SVGEGT. This CDR3 comprises 18 residues. Written as DNA, the CDR3 is TGTGCCAGCAGTAAGCTTTGGACTAGCGGGACCCAGTCCTACGAGCAGTACTTC. This gives the protein CASSKLWTSGTQSYEQYF.